The clone carrying this TCR beta chain was observed once. Its antigen is currently unknown. When around 9 days of culture had elapsed, CD4+ T cells were isolated. This person's SARS-CoV-2 infection, confirmed by PCR, occurred between March and December 2020. It was two doses of either the BNT162b2 or mRNA-1273 vaccine that participants received. IL-2 medium was substituted for half the medium on days 3 and 7. The repertoire was sequenced with immunoSEQ multiplex PCR; TCRdb's copy has only in-frame clones and lacks some. The sample has tens of thousands of clones, around 75% seen once; the top ten hold about 6.1%. This sample stems from a study of vaccination effects on CD4 cells after COVID-19. The specimen comprised CD4+ T cells from PBMCs cultured without peptide, sampled after COVID-19 vaccination. This TCR came from a human donor who had a prior SARS-CoV-2 infection.

The CDR3 spells CASSQDRFGLSDTQYF. Written as DNA, the CDR3 is TGCGCCAGCAGCCAAGATCGGTTCGGTTTATCAGATACGCAGTATTTT. The gene calls are TRBV4-3 and TRBJ2-3; D is undetermined. Germline V lookup: CDR1 LGHNA, CDR2 YSLEER. V was trimmed by 0 bases and J by 4 bases, leaving 14 bases between them. This CDR3 has 16 amino acids.